This TCR beta chain was profiled in a study of T cell repertoires in cytomegalovirus infection. Background on the study: From public TCR beta signatures came an indication of both CMV infection and matching HLA type. Regarding the study as a whole: HLA-C-restricted CMV clonotypes gave the most frequent clonotype in two of eight donors. Carriers of CMV and the relevant HLA type were discriminated by public TCR beta frequency.

TCRdb analysed the reads with MiXCR anew, one entry per CDR3 protein. The sample lists just under 300,000 distinct CDR3 sequences, 9.6% seen once, with 2.5% in the top ten. There are a few counts of this clonotype. Its cognate antigen is unknown. Per the germline V gene, CDR1 is DFQATT and CDR2 is SNEGSKA (reference sequence). Trimming at V came to 0 bases and at J to 7 bases, leaving 15 bases not matched to a gene. CDR3 size: 17 residues. The clonotype comes from a human donor in good health (CMV status not recorded). Some clones in this sample may be carry-over from other donors' samples. The rearrangement joins TRBV20-1 to TRBJ2-1, with 7 bases that match TRBD2. The sequenced material came from PBMCs. CDR3 residues: CSARDPPGRGFGNEQFF. CDR3 DNA: TGCAGTGCTAGAGATCCCCCTGGGCGGGGGTTTGGAAATGAGCAGTTCTTC.